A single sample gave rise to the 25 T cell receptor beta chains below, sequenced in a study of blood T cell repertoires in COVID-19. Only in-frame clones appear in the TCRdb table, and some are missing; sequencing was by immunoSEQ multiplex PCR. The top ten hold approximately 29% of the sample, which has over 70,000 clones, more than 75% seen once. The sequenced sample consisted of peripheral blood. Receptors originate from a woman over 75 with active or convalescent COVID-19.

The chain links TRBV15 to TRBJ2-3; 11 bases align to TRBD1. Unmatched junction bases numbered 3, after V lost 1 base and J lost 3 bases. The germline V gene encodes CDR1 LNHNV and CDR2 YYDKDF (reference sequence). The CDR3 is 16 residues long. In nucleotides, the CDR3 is TGTGCCACCAGCAGAGCCGGGACAGGGGGAACAGATACGCAGTATTTT. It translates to CATSRAGTGGTDTQYF.

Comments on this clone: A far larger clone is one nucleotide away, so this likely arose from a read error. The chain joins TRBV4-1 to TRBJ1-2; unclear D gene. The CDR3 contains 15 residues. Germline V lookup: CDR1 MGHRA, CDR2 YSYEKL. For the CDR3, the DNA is TGCGCCCGCAGTCCACTCCCCATACCTAACTATGGCTACACCTTC. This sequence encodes CARSPLPIPNYGYTF.

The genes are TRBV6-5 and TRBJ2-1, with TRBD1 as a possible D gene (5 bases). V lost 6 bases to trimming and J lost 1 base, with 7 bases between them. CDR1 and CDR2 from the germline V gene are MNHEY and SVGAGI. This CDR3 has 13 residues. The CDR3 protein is CASRTDSYNEQFF. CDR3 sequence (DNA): TGTGCCAGCAGGACAGATTCCTACAATGAGCAGTTCTTC.

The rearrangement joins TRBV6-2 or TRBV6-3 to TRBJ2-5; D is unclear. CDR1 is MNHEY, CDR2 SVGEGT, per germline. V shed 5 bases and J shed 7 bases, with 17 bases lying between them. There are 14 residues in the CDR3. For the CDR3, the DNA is TGTGCCAGCAGTGGCGGCCACCGCTATGTGACCCAGTACTTC. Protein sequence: CASSGGHRYVTQYF.

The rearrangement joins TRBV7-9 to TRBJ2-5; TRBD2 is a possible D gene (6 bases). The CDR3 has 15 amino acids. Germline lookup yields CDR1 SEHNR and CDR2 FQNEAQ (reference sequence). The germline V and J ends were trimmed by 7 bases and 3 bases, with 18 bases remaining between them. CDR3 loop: CASTPRGSEEETQYF. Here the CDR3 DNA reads TGTGCCAGCACCCCTCGGGGGAGTGAGGAAGAGACCCAGTACTTC.

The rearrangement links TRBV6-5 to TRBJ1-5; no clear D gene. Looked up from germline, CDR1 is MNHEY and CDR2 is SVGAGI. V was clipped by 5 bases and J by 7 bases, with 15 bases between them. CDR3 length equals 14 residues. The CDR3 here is CASSLREGGQPQHF. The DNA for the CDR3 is TGTGCCAGCAGTCTTAGGGAAGGAGGGCAGCCCCAGCATTTT.

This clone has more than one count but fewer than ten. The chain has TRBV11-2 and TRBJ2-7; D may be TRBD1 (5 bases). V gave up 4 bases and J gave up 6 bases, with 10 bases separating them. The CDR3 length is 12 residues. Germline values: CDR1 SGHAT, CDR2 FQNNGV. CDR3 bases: TGTGCCAGCAGCTACCAGGGTGGCGAGCAGTACTTC. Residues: CASSYQGGEQYF. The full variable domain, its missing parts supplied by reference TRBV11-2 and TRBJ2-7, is EAGVAQSPRYKIIEKRQSVAFWCNPISGHATLYWYQQILGQGPKLLIQFQNNGVVDDSQLPKDRFSAERLKGVDSTLKIQPAKLEDSAVYLCASSYQGGEQYFGPGTRLTVT.

CDR3 in amino acids: CASTQQGSRGYTF. The CDR3 DNA is TGTGCCAGCACACAACAGGGATCAAGGGGCTACACCTTC. This chain uses TRBV12-3 or TRBV12-4 with TRBJ1-2, with D perhaps matching TRBD1 (6 bases). The CDR3 covers 13 residues. V gave up 7 bases and J gave up 8 bases, with 17 bases separating them.

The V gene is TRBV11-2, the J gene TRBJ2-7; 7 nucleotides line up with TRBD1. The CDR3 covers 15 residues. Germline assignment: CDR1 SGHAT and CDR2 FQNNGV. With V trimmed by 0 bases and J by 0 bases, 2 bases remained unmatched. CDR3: CASSLEGTASYEQYF. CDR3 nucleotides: TGTGCCAGCAGCTTAGAAGGGACAGCCTCCTACGAGCAGTACTTC.

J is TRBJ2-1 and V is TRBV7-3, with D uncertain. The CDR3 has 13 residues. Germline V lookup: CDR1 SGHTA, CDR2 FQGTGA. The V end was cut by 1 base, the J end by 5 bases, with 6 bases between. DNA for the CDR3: TGTGCCAGCAGCTTAAGTTCCAACAATGAGCAGTTCTTC. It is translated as CASSLSSNNEQFF.

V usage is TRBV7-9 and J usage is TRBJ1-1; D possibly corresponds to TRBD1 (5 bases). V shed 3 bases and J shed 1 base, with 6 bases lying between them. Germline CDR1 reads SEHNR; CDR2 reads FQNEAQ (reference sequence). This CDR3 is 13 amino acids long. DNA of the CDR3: TGTGCCAGCAGCTTCGGGGGGAACACTGAAGCTTTCTTT. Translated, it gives CASSFGGNTEAFF.

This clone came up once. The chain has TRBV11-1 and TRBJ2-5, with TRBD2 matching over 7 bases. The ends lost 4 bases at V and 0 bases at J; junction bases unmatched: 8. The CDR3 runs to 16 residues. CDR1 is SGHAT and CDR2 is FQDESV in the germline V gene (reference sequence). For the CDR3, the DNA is TGTGCCAGCAGCTCTGGGTGGCGGGGGAACCAAGAGACCCAGTACTTC. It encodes CASSSGWRGNQETQYF.

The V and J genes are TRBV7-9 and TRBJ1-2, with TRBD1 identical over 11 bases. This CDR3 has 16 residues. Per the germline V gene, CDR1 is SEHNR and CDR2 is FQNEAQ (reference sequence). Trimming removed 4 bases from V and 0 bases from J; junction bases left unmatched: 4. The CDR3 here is CASSWDRGDPNYGYTF. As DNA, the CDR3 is TGTGCCAGCAGCTGGGACAGGGGGGACCCTAACTATGGCTACACCTTC. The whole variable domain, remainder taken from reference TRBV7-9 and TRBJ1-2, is DTGVSQNPRHKITKRGQNVTFRCDPISEHNRLYWYRQTLGQGPEFLTYFQNEAQLEKSRLLSDRFSAERPKGSFSTLEIQRTEQGDSAMYLCASSWDRGDPNYGYTFGSGTRLTVV.

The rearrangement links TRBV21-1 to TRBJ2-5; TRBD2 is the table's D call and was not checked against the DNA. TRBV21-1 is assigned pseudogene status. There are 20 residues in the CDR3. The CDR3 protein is CASSTQLTEITPSGGKTQYF. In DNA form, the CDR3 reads TGTGCCAGCAGCACCCAATTGACAGAGATCACCCCTTCGGGGGGAAAGACCCAGTACTTC.

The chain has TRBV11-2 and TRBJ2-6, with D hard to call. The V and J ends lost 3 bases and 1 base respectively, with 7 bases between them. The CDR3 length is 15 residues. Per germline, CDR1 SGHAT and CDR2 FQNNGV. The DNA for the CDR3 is TGTGCCAGCAGCTTTTCAGCGTCTGGGGCCAACGTCCTGACTTTC. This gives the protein CASSFSASGANVLTF.

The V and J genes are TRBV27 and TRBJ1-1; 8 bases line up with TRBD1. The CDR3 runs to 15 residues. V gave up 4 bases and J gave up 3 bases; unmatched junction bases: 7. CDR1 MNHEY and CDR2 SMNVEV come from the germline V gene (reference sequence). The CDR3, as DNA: TGTGCCAGCAGTTACCGGACAGGGACGGACACTGAAGCTTTCTTT. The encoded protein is CASSYRTGTDTEAFF.

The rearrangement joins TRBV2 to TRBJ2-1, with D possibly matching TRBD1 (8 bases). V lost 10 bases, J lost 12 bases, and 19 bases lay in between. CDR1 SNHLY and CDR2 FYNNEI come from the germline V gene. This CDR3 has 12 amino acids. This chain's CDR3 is CATGGQVIGQFF. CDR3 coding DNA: TGTGCCACGGGGGGACAGGTCATAGGGCAGTTCTTC.

The CDR3 spells CASHPLGAPSVNSNQPQHF. CDR3 bases: TGTGCCAGCCACCCCCTGGGGGCCCCTTCGGTAAATAGCAATCAGCCCCAGCATTTT. The chain employs TRBV21-1 and TRBJ1-5; TRBD1, the table's D call, was not compared with the DNA. TRBV21-1 is annotated as a pseudogene. The CDR3 length is 19 residues.

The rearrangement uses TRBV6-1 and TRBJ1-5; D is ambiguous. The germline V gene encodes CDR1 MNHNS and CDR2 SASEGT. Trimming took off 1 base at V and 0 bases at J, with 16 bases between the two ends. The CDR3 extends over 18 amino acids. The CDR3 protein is CASSEVQVGYHSNQPQHF. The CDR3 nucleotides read TGTGCCAGCAGTGAAGTTCAGGTGGGTTACCATAGCAATCAGCCCCAGCATTTT.

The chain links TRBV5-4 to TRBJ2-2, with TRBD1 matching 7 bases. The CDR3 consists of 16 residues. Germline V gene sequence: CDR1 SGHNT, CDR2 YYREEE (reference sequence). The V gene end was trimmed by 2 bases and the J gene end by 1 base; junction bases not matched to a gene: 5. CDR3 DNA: TGTGCCAGCAGCTTCTCAGGGGGTTTGAACACCGGGGAGCTGTTTTTT. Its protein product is CASSFSGGLNTGELFF.

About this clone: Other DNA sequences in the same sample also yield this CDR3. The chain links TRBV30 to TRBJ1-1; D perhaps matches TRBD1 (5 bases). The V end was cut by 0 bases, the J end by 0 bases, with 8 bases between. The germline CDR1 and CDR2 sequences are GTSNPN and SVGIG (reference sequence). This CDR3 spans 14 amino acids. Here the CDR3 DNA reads TGTGCCTGGAGTGTTCTAGGGGTGAACACTGAAGCTTTCTTT. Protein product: CAWSVLGVNTEAFF.

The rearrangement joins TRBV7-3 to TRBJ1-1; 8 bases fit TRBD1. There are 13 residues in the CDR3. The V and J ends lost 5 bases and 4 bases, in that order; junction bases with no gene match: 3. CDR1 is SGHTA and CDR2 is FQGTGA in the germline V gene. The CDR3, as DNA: TGTGCCAGCAGCCTAGACAGGGGCACTGAAGCTTTCTTT. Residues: CASSLDRGTEAFF.

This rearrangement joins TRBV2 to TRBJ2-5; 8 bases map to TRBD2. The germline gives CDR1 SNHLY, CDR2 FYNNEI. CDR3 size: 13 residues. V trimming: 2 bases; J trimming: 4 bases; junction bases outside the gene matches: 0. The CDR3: CASSELAGETQYF. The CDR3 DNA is TGTGCCAGCAGTGAACTAGCGGGAGAGACCCAGTACTTC.

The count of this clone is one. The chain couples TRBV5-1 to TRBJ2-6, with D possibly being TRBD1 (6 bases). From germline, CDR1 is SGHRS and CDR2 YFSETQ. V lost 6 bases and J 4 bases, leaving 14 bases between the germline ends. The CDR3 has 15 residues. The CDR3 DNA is TGCGCCAGCAAGCTAACAGGGCCCGGGGCCAACGTCCTGACTTTC. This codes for CASKLTGPGANVLTF.

The CDR3 region has the DNA TGTGCCAGCAACCTGAGACAGGGCGACGGGTCACCCCTCCACTTT. Protein sequence: CASNLRQGDGSPLHF. The chain has TRBV2 and TRBJ1-6, with 7 nucleotides matching TRBD1. J lost 10 bases, V lost 7 bases, and 13 bases had no gene match. CDR3 length equals 15 residues. The germline gives CDR1 SNHLY, CDR2 FYNNEI. Full variable domain (outside the CDR3, taken from reference TRBV2 and TRBJ1-6): EPEVTQTPSHQVTQMGQEVILRCVPISNHLYFYWYRQILGQKVEFLVSFYNNEISEKSEIFDDQFSVERPDGSNFTLKIRSTKLEDSAMYFCASNLRQGDGSPLHFGNGTRLTVT.